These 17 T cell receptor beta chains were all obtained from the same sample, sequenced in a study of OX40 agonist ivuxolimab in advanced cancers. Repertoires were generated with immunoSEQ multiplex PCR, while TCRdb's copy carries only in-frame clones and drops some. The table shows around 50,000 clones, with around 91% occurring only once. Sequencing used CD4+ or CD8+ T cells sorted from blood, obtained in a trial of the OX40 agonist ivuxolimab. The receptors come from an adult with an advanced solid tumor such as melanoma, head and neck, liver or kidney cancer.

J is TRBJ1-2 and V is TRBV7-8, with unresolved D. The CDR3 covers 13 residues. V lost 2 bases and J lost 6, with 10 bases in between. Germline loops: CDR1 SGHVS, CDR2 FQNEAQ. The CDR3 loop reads CASSLSGFDGYTF. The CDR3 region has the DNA TGTGCCAGCAGCTTATCGGGTTTTGATGGCTACACCTTC.

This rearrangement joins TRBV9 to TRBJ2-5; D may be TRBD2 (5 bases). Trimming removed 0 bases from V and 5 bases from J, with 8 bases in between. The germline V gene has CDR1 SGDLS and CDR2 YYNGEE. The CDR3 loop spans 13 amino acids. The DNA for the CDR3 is TGTGCCAGCAGCGTAGGCGAGCGGGAGACCCAGTACTTC. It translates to CASSVGERETQYF.

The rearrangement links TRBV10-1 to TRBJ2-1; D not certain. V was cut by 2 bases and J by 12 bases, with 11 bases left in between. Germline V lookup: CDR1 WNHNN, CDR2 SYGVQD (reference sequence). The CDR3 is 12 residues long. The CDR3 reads CASSEDGRRQFF. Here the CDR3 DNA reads TGCGCCAGCAGTGAGGACGGCAGGCGGCAGTTCTTC.

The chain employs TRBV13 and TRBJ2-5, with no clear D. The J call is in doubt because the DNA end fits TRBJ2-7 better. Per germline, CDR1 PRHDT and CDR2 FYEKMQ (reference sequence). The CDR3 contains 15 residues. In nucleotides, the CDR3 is TGTGCCAGCAGCTATCTGACTCGAGCCTCCTACGAGCAGTACTTC. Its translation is CASSYLTRASYEQYF.

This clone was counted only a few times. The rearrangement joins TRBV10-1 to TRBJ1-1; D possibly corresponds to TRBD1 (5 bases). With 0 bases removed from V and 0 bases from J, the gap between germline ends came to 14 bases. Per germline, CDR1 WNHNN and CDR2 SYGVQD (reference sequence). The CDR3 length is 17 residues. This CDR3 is CASSESRQGGVNTEAFF. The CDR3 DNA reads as TGCGCCAGCAGTGAGTCTCGGCAGGGCGGGGTGAACACTGAAGCTTTCTTT.

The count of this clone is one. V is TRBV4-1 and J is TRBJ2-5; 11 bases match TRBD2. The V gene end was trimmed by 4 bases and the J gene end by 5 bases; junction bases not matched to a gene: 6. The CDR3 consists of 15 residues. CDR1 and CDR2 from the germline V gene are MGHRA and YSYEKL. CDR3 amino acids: CASSRASGGWETQYF. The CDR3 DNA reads TGCGCCAGCAGCCGGGCTAGCGGGGGGTGGGAGACCCAGTACTTC.

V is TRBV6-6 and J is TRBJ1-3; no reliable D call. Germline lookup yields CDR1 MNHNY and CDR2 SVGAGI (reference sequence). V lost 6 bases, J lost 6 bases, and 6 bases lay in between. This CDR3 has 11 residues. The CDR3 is CASSPQNTIYF. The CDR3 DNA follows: TGTGCCAGCAGCCCTCAAAACACCATATATTTT.

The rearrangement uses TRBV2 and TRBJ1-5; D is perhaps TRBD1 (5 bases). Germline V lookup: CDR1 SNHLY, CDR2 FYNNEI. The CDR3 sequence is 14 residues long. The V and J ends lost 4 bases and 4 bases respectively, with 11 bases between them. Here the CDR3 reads CASSAGGGNQPQHF. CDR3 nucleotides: TGTGCCAGCAGTGCTGGCGGGGGGAATCAGCCCCAGCATTTT.

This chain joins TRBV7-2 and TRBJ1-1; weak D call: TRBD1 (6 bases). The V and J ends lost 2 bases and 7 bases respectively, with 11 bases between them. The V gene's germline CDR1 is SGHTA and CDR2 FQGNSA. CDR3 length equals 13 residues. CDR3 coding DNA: TGTGCCAGCAGCTTAAACAGGGACTATGAAGCTTTCTTT. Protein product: CASSLNRDYEAFF.

CDR3 amino acids: CASSLSYGDTYYEQYF. The CDR3 coding sequence is TGTGCCAGCAGCCTTAGCTACGGGGACACCTACTACGAGCAGTACTTC. The chain couples TRBV5-5 to TRBJ2-7; D possibly corresponds to TRBD1 (6 bases). CDR3 length equals 16 residues. Trimming pared 4 bases from V and 3 bases from J, leaving 20 bases between. CDR1 SGHKS and CDR2 YYEKEE come from the germline V gene (reference sequence).

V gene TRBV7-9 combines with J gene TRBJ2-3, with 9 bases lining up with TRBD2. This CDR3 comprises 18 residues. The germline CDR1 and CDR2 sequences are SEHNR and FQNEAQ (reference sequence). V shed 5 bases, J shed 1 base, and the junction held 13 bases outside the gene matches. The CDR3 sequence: CASSPAVWLAGRTDTQYF. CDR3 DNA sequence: TGTGCCAGCAGCCCCGCGGTGTGGCTAGCGGGACGCACAGATACGCAGTATTTT.

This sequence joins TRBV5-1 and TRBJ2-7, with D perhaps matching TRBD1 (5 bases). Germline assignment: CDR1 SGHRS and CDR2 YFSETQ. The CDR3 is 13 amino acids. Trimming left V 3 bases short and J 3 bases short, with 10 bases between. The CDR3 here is CASSWGGDYEQYF. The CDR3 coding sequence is TGCGCCAGCAGCTGGGGCGGTGACTACGAGCAGTACTTC. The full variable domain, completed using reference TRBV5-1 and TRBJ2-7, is KAGVTQTPRYLIKTRGQQVTLSCSPISGHRSVSWYQQTPGQGLQFLFEYFSETQRNKGNFPGRFSGRQFSNSRSEMNVSTLELGDSALYLCASSWGGDYEQYFGPGTRLTVT.

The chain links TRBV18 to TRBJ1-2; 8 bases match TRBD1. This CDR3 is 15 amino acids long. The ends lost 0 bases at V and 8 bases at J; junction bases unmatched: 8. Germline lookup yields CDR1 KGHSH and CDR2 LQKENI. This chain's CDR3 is CASSPPNTGGDGYTF. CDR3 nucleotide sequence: TGTGCCAGCTCACCACCTAATACAGGGGGAGACGGCTACACCTTC.

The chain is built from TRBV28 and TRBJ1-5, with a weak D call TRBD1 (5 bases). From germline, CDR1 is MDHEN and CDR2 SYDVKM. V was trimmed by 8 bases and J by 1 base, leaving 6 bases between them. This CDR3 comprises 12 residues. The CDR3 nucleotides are TGTGCCAGCTGGGACAGCAATCAGCCCCAGCATTTT. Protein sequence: CASWDSNQPQHF.

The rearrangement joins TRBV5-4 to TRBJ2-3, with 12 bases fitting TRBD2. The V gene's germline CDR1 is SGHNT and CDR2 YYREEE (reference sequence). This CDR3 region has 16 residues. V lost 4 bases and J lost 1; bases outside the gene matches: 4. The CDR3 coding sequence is TGTGCCAGCAGCGTACGACTAGCGGGGGGCACAGATACGCAGTATTTT. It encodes CASSVRLAGGTDTQYF.

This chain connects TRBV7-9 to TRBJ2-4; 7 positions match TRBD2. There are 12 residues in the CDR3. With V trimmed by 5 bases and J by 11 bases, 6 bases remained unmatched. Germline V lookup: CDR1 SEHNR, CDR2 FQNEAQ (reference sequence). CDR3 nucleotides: TGTGCCAGCAGCCGCCAACTAGCGCTTCAGTACTTC. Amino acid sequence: CASSRQLALQYF.

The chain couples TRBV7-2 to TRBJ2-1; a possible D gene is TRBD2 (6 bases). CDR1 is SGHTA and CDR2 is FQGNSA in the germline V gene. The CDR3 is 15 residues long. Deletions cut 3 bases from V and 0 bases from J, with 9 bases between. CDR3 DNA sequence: TGTGCCAGCAGCTTGGCGGGGAGCTCCTACAATGAGCAGTTCTTC. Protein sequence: CASSLAGSSYNEQFF.